This T cell receptor (beta chain) was captured in a study of blood T cell repertoires in COVID-19. TCRdb's table, derived via immunoSEQ multiplex PCR, lists solely in-frame clones and lacks some. The repertoire holds 300,000 or so clones, with about 90% as singletons. Germline lookup yields CDR1 WSHSY and CDR2 SAAADI. The CDR3 runs 13 residues. V dropped 6 bases and J dropped 0 bases, with 3 bases sitting between them. The chain joins TRBV10-2 to TRBJ1-6, with D unresolved. The clonotype was recovered from a woman aged 50 to 60 who had recovered from COVID-19. Sequenced sample: peripheral blood. The CDR3 DNA follows: TGCGCCAGCAGCCTCTCCTATAATTCACCCCTCCACTTT. Its protein product is CASSLSYNSPLHF.